The 20 T cell receptor beta chains presented below share a single source sample, sequenced in a study of somatic mutations in cytotoxic T cells in rheumatoid arthritis. The data were produced by immunoSEQ multiplex PCR, yet TCRdb's version contains in-frame clones alone and is incomplete. Of about 15,000 clones in the sample, around nine tenths are singletons; the top ten hold more than 15%. The specimen was CD4+ T cells sorted from blood. Receptors originate from a man between 65 and 80 years old with rheumatoid arthritis.

The chain combines TRBV7-8 with TRBJ2-5, with TRBD2 as a possible D gene (5 bases). CDR1 and CDR2 (germline): SGHVS, FQNEAQ. The V end was cut by 3 bases, the J end by 2 bases, with 7 bases between. The CDR3 sequence is 13 residues long. The CDR3 region has the DNA TGTGCCAGCAGCTTGGGAGAGCAAGAGACCCAGTACTTC. As protein: CASSLGEQETQYF. The whole variable domain, remainder taken from reference TRBV7-8 and TRBJ2-5, is GAGVSQSPRYKVAKRGQDVALRCDPISGHVSLFWYQQALGQGPEFLTYFQNEAQLDKSGLPSDRFFAERPEGSVSTLKIQRTQQEDSAVYLCASSLGEQETQYFGPGTRLLVL.

The chain combines TRBV7-9 with TRBJ1-4, with 10 bases matching TRBD1. J was trimmed by 3 bases and V by 5 bases; bases with no gene match: 6. Germline CDR1 SEHNR, CDR2 FQNEAQ (reference sequence). The length of the CDR3 is 16 residues. CDR3 protein: CASSPGQGVSNEKLFF. CDR3 in DNA: TGTGCCAGCAGCCCCGGACAGGGGGTATCTAATGAAAAACTGTTTTTT.

This sequence joins TRBV6-1 and TRBJ1-1, with TRBD1 identical over 10 bases. J lost 5 bases, V lost 8 bases, and 8 bases had no gene match. CDR1 and CDR2 (germline): MNHNS, SASEGT. The CDR3 covers 14 residues. CDR3 bases: TGTGCCAGCTCTCTTGGGACAGGGGAAACTGAAGCTTTCTTT. Protein: CASSLGTGETEAFF.

The genes are TRBV9 and TRBJ2-1; 11 positions match TRBD2. This CDR3 region has 18 residues. Germline V lookup: CDR1 SGDLS, CDR2 YYNGEE. J lost 4 bases, V lost 2 bases, and 11 bases had no gene match. CDR3 sequence: CASSVGTSGFPPYNEQFF. In DNA form, the CDR3 reads TGTGCCAGCAGCGTGGGGACTAGCGGCTTCCCCCCTTACAATGAGCAGTTCTTC. Combining the CDR3 with reference TRBV9 and TRBJ2-1 gives the whole variable domain DSGVTQTPKHLITATGQRVTLRCSPRSGDLSVYWYQQSLDQGLQFLIQYYNGEERAKGNILERFSAQQFPDLHSELNLSSLELGDSALYFCASSVGTSGFPPYNEQFFGPGTRLTVL.

V and J are TRBV2 and TRBJ2-7, with D perhaps TRBD1 (6 bases). The CDR3 extends over 13 amino acids. V was trimmed by 2 bases and J by 3 bases, leaving 8 bases between them. CDR1 is SNHLY, CDR2 FYNNEI, per germline. The DNA of the CDR3 is TGTGCCAGCAGTGAAAGAGGGGGCTACGAGCAGTACTTC. Amino acid sequence: CASSERGGYEQYF.

This sequence joins TRBV7-9 and TRBJ2-7; 9 bases are a match to TRBD1. In germline, CDR1 is SEHNR, CDR2 FQNEAQ (reference sequence). Trimming at V came to 5 bases and at J to 4 bases, leaving 12 bases not matched to a gene. The CDR3 sequence is 16 residues long. The CDR3, as DNA: TGTGCCAGCAGCCCCAGGGGACAGGGTGCTATATACGAGCAGTACTTC. Protein sequence: CASSPRGQGAIYEQYF.

This clone was observed a single time. V and J are TRBV11-2 and TRBJ2-2; the D gene is possibly TRBD1 (7 bases). CDR3 length: 16 amino acids. The germline CDR1 and CDR2 sequences are SGHAT and FQNNGV. Deletions cut 5 bases from V and 6 bases from J, with 19 bases between. The CDR3 coding sequence is TGTGCCAGCAGCCCCACCGGCCAGGGGGGTGCCGGGGAGCTGTTTTTT. Amino acids: CASSPTGQGGAGELFF.

The V call is TRBV6-5, the J call TRBJ2-7; 11 bases are shared with TRBD1. V dropped 2 bases and J dropped 5; count of bases not matched to a gene: 2. Germline V CDR1 and CDR2: MNHEY, SVGAGI. CDR3 size: 14 residues. The CDR3 sequence is CASSYQGQGDEQYF. The CDR3 coding sequence is TGTGCCAGCAGTTACCAGGGACAGGGGGACGAGCAGTACTTC.

V gene TRBV30 combines with J gene TRBJ1-1, with D possibly being TRBD1 (5 bases). The length of the CDR3 is 14 residues. Germline V gene data show CDR1 as GTSNPN and CDR2 as SVGIG (reference sequence). Trimming pared 8 bases from V and 2 bases from J, leaving 18 bases between. The CDR3: CATSRGYGNTEAFF. DNA for the CDR3: TGTGCCACCTCGCGGGGGTACGGAAACACTGAAGCTTTCTTT. Supplemented by reference TRBV30 and TRBJ1-1, the full variable domain reads SQTIHQWPATLVQPVGSPLSLECTVEGTSNPNLYWYRQAAGRGLQLLFYSVGIGQISSEVPQNLSASRPQDRQFILSSKKLLLSDSGFYLCATSRGYGNTEAFFGQGTRLTVV.

The chain employs TRBV15 and TRBJ2-5; 11 nucleotides agree with TRBD2. CDR1 is LNHNV and CDR2 is YYDKDF in the germline V gene (reference sequence). This CDR3 is built from 20 residues. Losses at the gene ends were 1 base for V and 0 bases for J; bases not matched to a gene: 13. CDR3 sequence (DNA): TGTGCCACCAGCAGAGCAGGTCCCGGGACTAGCGGCCCATACCAAGAGACCCAGTACTTC. This sequence encodes CATSRAGPGTSGPYQETQYF.

The chain joins TRBV18 to TRBJ2-3, with D uncertain. The CDR3 loop spans 14 amino acids. Trimming cost V 3 bases and J 2 bases, with 9 bases left between them. The germline V gene has CDR1 KGHSH and CDR2 LQKENI. The CDR3 sequence is CASSPAANTDTQYF. The CDR3, as DNA: TGTGCCAGCTCACCGGCCGCAAACACAGATACGCAGTATTTT.

The chain recombines TRBV7-8 with TRBJ2-1; D perhaps matches TRBD2 (6 bases). The CDR3 is 15 residues long. V shed 4 bases and J shed 9 bases, with 19 bases lying between them. Germline loops: CDR1 SGHVS, CDR2 FQNEAQ. The CDR3 here is CASSSRGIQAGEQFF. The CDR3 coding sequence is TGTGCCAGCAGCTCTCGGGGGATTCAGGCAGGTGAGCAGTTCTTC.

The chain uses TRBV12-5 and TRBJ2-3; TRBD2 aligns across 8 bases. V trimming: 6 bases; J trimming: 6 bases; junction bases outside the gene matches: 11. The V gene's germline CDR1 is LGHNT and CDR2 FRNRAP. The CDR3 totals 15 residues. CDR3 sequence: CASGFGGAEADTQYF. The CDR3 coding sequence is TGTGCTAGTGGATTCGGGGGGGCCGAGGCCGATACGCAGTATTTT.

This chain joins TRBV21-1 and TRBJ2-4; the table's TRBD2 call for D was not verified on the DNA. TRBV21-1 is deemed a pseudogene. The CDR3 length is 19 residues. For the CDR3, the DNA is TGTGCCAGCAGCCTAGAGGTACTAGCGGGGCCCGGAGCCAAAAACATTCAGTACTTC. The encoded protein is CASSLEVLAGPGAKNIQYF.

The chain is built from TRBV2 and TRBJ2-3; the D gene is possibly TRBD1 (6 bases). This CDR3 is built from 15 residues. The V and J ends lost 4 bases and 4 bases respectively, with 15 bases between them. The germline gives CDR1 SNHLY, CDR2 FYNNEI. The chain's CDR3 is CASSVQGMEADTQYF. The CDR3 DNA reads TGTGCCAGCAGTGTTCAGGGGATGGAAGCAGATACGCAGTATTTT.

V is TRBV28 and J is TRBJ1-1, with a tentative D call TRBD1 (6 bases). Trimming took off 4 bases at V and 8 bases at J, with 17 bases between the two ends. Germline V lookup: CDR1 MDHEN, CDR2 SYDVKM. This CDR3 is 14 amino acids long. DNA for the CDR3: TGTGCCAGCAGTTCCTCCGGGACAAGGAACGAAGCTTTCTTT. Translating gives CASSSSGTRNEAFF.

This chain joins TRBV9 and TRBJ2-2, with D possibly being TRBD2 (5 bases). The CDR3 covers 16 residues. V lost 4 bases and J lost 6, with 19 bases in between. Looked up from germline, CDR1 is SGDLS and CDR2 is YYNGEE. This CDR3 reads CASSPRGMGEAGELFF. The CDR3 DNA sequence: TGTGCCAGCAGCCCCCGGGGTATGGGCGAGGCCGGGGAGCTGTTTTTT.

The chain uses TRBV28 and TRBJ1-3; D perhaps matches TRBD1 (5 bases). The germline CDR1 and CDR2 sequences are MDHEN and SYDVKM. V was clipped by 7 bases and J by 0 bases, with 13 bases between them. The CDR3 totals 15 residues. The CDR3 DNA reads as TGTGCCAGCATCCATGGGGGGAACTCTGGAAACACCATATATTTT. Protein product: CASIHGGNSGNTIYF.

V usage is TRBV5-1 and J usage is TRBJ2-5; TRBD2 matches at 8 bases. With 0 bases clipped from V and 6 bases from J, the junction kept 10 bases outside the gene matches. The germline V gene encodes CDR1 SGHRS and CDR2 YFSETQ. The CDR3 spans 16 residues. CDR3 nucleotides: TGCGCCAGCAGCTTGGTTTCGCGGGGGGCTGAAAAGACCCAGTACTTC. Residues: CASSLVSRGAEKTQYF.

V is TRBV6-5 and J is TRBJ2-3, with D possibly being TRBD2 (6 bases). This CDR3 is built from 15 residues. Germline values: CDR1 MNHEY, CDR2 SVGAGI. The ends were cut back, 2 bases at V and 2 bases at J, with 11 bases in the middle. CDR3 loop: CASSYGGSPTDTQYF. The CDR3 DNA follows: TGTGCCAGCAGTTACGGAGGGAGTCCCACAGATACGCAGTATTTT.